These T cell receptor beta chains were read from a single sample in a study of blood T cell repertoires in COVID-19. Sequenced by immunoSEQ multiplex PCR; TCRdb stores in-frame clones only, minus some. This sample has around 250,000 clones, with approximately 87% found just once. The sample consisted of peripheral blood. These receptors all stem from a man aged 55-75 years with acute or convalescent COVID-19. The CDR3 runs from the conserved cysteine through the conserved F or W. The D gene is left open where the match is weak. Rows may omit the clone size; those that give it use once, few, many or a size class.

v_gene	j_gene	d_gene	abundance	CDR3aa	CDR3nt
TRBV10-3	TRBJ2-7	TRBD1	-	CASRTGPRDEQYF	TGTGCCTCCCGGACAGGGCCGCGAGACGAGCAGTACTTC
TRBV11-2	TRBJ2-3	TRBD2	many	CASGSVSGRRDTQYF	TGTGCCAGCGGCTCAGTTAGCGGGAGGAGAGATACGCAGTATTTT
TRBV19	TRBJ1-6	TRBD1	-	CASSNYPGQGATNSPLHF	TGTGCCAGTAGTAACTACCCGGGACAGGGGGCTACTAATTCACCCCTCCACTTT
TRBV18	TRBJ1-2	-	once	CASSPSLVDGYTF	TGTGCCAGCTCACCATCCCTCGTAGATGGCTACACCTTC
TRBV6-6	TRBJ1-2	-	-	CASSPRTGTNYGYTF	TGTGCCAGCAGTCCCCGAACAGGGACCAACTATGGCTACACCTTC
TRBV7-9	TRBJ2-1	-	-	CASSLGQFNEQFF	TGTGCCAGCAGCTTGGGACAATTTAATGAGCAGTTCTTC
TRBV30	TRBJ2-7	-	few	CAWSSRRGIPNEQYF	TGTGCCTGGAGTAGTCGCAGGGGAATACCTAACGAGCAGTACTTC
TRBV6-6	TRBJ2-7	TRBD1	-	CASSLAAGQGAVYEQYF	TGTGCCAGCAGTCTCGCGGCCGGACAGGGGGCCGTATACGAGCAGTACTTC
TRBV10-3	TRBJ2-3	TRBD1	-	CAISATGGSTDTQYF	TGTGCCATCAGTGCGACAGGGGGGAGCACAGATACGCAGTATTTT
TRBV30	TRBJ1-2	-	-	CAWSVAGGYTF	TGTGCCTGGAGCGTCGCGGGTGGCTACACCTTC
TRBV28	TRBJ1-4	-	-	CASSLNSPTNEKLFF	TGTGCCAGCAGTTTAAACAGCCCAACTAATGAAAAACTGTTTTTT
TRBV7-2	TRBJ2-7	TRBD2	-	CASSWGLAASYEQYF	TGTGCCAGCAGCTGGGGACTAGCGGCATCCTACGAGCAGTACTTC
TRBV19	TRBJ2-1	TRBD2	-	CASSQAAGDNNEQFF	TGTGCCAGTTCTCAGGCAGCGGGAGATAACAATGAGCAGTTCTTC
TRBV5-4	TRBJ1-1	TRBD1	-	CASSWGTGRVDTEAFF	TGTGCCAGCAGCTGGGGGACAGGGAGGGTGGACACTGAAGCTTTCTTT
TRBV12-3/TRBV12-4	TRBJ2-7	-	-	CASSPRRPPGQYF	TGTGCCAGCAGTCCCCGACGGCCTCCGGGGCAGTACTTC
TRBV11-2	TRBJ1-1	-	few	CASSFLTAAGYTEAFF	TGTGCCAGCAGCTTCCTTACGGCGGCGGGTTACACTGAAGCTTTCTTT
TRBV5-4	TRBJ1-2	-	once	CASSLSGNGYTF	TGTGCCAGCAGCTTGTCAGGGAATGGCTACACCTTC
TRBV7-9	TRBJ1-6	TRBD1	few	CASSRTGGDSPLHF	TGTGCCAGCAGCCGGACAGGCGGGGATTCACCCCTCCACTTT
TRBV5-4	TRBJ1-2	-	-	CASSLGARGGNYGYTF	TGTGCCAGCAGCTTGGGGGCCCGGGGAGGAAACTATGGCTACACCTTC
TRBV7-8	TRBJ1-5	TRBD1	many	CASSTRTGFDNQPQHF	TGTGCCAGCAGCACCCGGACAGGGTTTGACAATCAGCCCCAGCATTTT
TRBV19	TRBJ1-1	TRBD1	-	CASSRQGGGTEAFF	TGTGCCAGTAGTAGACAGGGGGGTGGCACTGAAGCTTTCTTT
TRBV7-3	TRBJ1-2	TRBD1	few	CASSLTGQGDGYTF	TGTGCCAGCAGCTTAACGGGACAGGGGGATGGCTACACCTTC
TRBV6-5	TRBJ2-7	-	-	CASRSQGRVFEQYF	TGTGCCAGCAGGTCACAGGGAAGGGTCTTCGAGCAGTACTTC
TRBV6-5	TRBJ2-1	-	-	CASKDNLGNEQFF	TGTGCCAGCAAGGACAATCTAGGTAATGAGCAGTTCTTC
TRBV6-1	TRBJ2-4	-	-	CASRLRSAKNIQYF	TGTGCCAGCAGGCTCAGGTCGGCCAAAAACATTCAGTACTTC
TRBV5-1	TRBJ2-7	-	-	CASSLDGRSTYEQYF	TGCGCCAGCAGCTTGGATGGGAGGTCCACCTACGAGCAGTACTTC
TRBV30	TRBJ1-2	-	-	CAWRAGQINYGYTF	TGTGCCTGGAGGGCCGGACAGATCAACTATGGCTACACCTTC
TRBV14	TRBJ1-1	-	-	CASSQARGVGTEAFF	TGTGCCAGCAGCCAGGCCCGGGGGGTGGGCACTGAAGCTTTCTTT
TRBV7-2	TRBJ1-6	-	-	CASSGSVLNSPLHF	TGTGCCAGCTCCGGTTCCGTCCTCAATTCACCCCTCCACTTT
TRBV9	TRBJ2-7	TRBD1	-	CASSAGTGPYEQYF	TGTGCCAGCAGCGCAGGGACAGGGCCCTACGAGCAGTACTTC
TRBV5-1	TRBJ2-7	TRBD1	-	CASRRYRDSNYEQYF	TGCGCCAGCAGACGCTACCGGGACAGTAACTACGAGCAGTACTTC
TRBV29-1	TRBJ1-1	-	-	CSVALTGTAEAFF	TGCAGCGTTGCCCTTACAGGGACCGCTGAAGCTTTCTTT
TRBV5-1	TRBJ1-1	TRBD1	few	CASSLRQGTEAFF	TGCGCCAGCAGTCTAAGACAGGGGACTGAAGCTTTCTTT
TRBV10-3	TRBJ2-7	-	-	CAIRTSYEQYF	TGTGCCATCAGGACTTCTTACGAGCAGTACTTC
TRBV30	TRBJ1-4	-	few	CAWSGGEGEKLFF	TGTGCCTGGAGTGGCGGGGAAGGTGAAAAACTGTTTTTT
TRBV19	TRBJ1-3	-	few	CASSDTAGTTGNTIYF	TGTGCCAGTAGTGACACAGCCGGGACTACCGGAAACACCATATATTTT
TRBV19	TRBJ1-2	-	-	CASSIPGNAYGYTF	TGTGCCAGTAGTATTCCAGGGAACGCCTATGGCTACACCTTC
TRBV9	TRBJ2-5	-	-	CASSARLGQETQYF	TGTGCCAGCAGCGCCCGACTAGGACAAGAGACCCAGTACTTC
TRBV19	TRBJ2-7	TRBD1	few	CASSSSGTGGSYEQYF	TGTGCCAGTAGTTCAAGTGGGACAGGGGGATCCTACGAGCAGTACTTC
TRBV4-1	TRBJ1-3	-	-	CASRVAETSGNTIYF	TGCGCCAGCAGAGTCGCGGAAACCTCTGGAAACACCATATATTTT
TRBV7-6	TRBJ2-5	-	-	CASSLASSVETQYF	TGTGCCAGCAGCTTAGCGAGCTCCGTTGAGACCCAGTACTTC
TRBV12-5	TRBJ2-3	-	once	CASGLGVATDTQYF	TGTGCTAGTGGTTTAGGGGTCGCCACAGATACGCAGTATTTT
TRBV5-1	TRBJ2-5	TRBD2	-	CASSLAAGTSGQETQYF	TGCGCCAGCAGCTTGGCCGCGGGGACTAGCGGACAAGAGACCCAGTACTTC
TRBV18	TRBJ2-1	TRBD2	-	CASSTSGTSSYNEQFF	TGTGCCAGCTCAACTAGCGGGACGAGCTCCTACAATGAGCAGTTCTTC
TRBV2	TRBJ2-3	TRBD1	-	CASRKAGGADTQYF	TGTGCCAGCCGGAAGGCAGGGGGCGCGGATACGCAGTATTTT
TRBV24-1	TRBJ2-2	TRBD1	-	CATSDPTGVGTGELFF	TGTGCCACCAGTGACCCGACAGGGGTAGGGACCGGGGAGCTGTTTTTT
TRBV5-1	TRBJ2-7	TRBD2	-	CASSLQTSGGAYEQYF	TGCGCCAGCAGCTTACAAACTAGCGGGGGGGCCTACGAGCAGTACTTC
TRBV10-3	TRBJ2-6	-	-	CATGRESGANVLTF	TGTGCCACAGGTAGGGAGAGTGGGGCCAACGTCCTGACTTTC
TRBV4-1	TRBJ1-6	-	-	CASSQAGTASSYNSPLHF	TGCGCCAGCAGCCAAGCGGGAACCGCGAGCTCCTATAATTCACCCCTCCACTTT
TRBV7-2	TRBJ2-3	TRBD2	-	CASSLVAGAVTDTQYF	TGTGCCAGCAGCTTAGTAGCGGGGGCCGTCACAGATACGCAGTATTTT
TRBV7-9	TRBJ2-1	TRBD1	-	CASSSTPGGRYNEQFF	TGTGCCAGCAGCTCTACCCCAGGGGGCAGGTACAATGAGCAGTTCTTC
TRBV7-8	TRBJ1-4	TRBD1	-	CASSLSGGSFGNEKLFF	TGTGCCAGCAGCTTGTCAGGGGGTTCGTTTGGTAATGAAAAACTGTTTTTT
TRBV6-2/TRBV6-3	TRBJ1-1	-	-	CASSRPGQNTEAFF	TGTGCCAGCAGTCGTCCGGGACAGAACACTGAAGCTTTCTTT
TRBV7-3	TRBJ1-2	-	-	CASSLSPLLVGGYTF	TGTGCCAGCAGCTTAAGCCCACTTCTAGTCGGAGGCTACACCTTC
TRBV5-4	TRBJ2-1	-	-	CASSLVSENNEQFF	TGTGCCAGCAGCTTGGTGTCGGAGAACAATGAGCAGTTCTTC
TRBV5-1	TRBJ1-4	-	few	CASKQGVPNEKLFF	TGCGCCAGCAAACAGGGCGTGCCTAATGAAAAACTGTTTTTT